Below, one TCR beta chain is given with its context. This clone has only a few counts. Its antigen is still unknown. One base away there is no much larger clone; base qualities are not given. This sample is drawn from a study of metastatic and nonmetastatic thyroid tumors (dated by TCRdb to about 2020). About the investigation overall: Repertoires were compared across peripheral blood and tumor or nodule tissue samples from malignant and benign thyroid patients.

Taken from the germline V gene, the CDR1 and CDR2 loops are MDHEN and SYDVKM. V and J lose 6 bases and 7 bases, and a span of 13 bases separates them. The CDR3 measures 13 amino acids from cysteine to phenylalanine. Of the read, only the CDR3 DNA is kept; its 39 bases are in frame from base 1. Findings and caveats that apply to the study as a whole: In both blood and tumor samples, TCR beta diversity was reported to be significantly higher in malignant tumors than in benign nodules.

Library method: PCR. Sequencing instrument: Illumina HiSeq 4000. High-throughput sequencing was used to profile the TCR beta-chain CDR3 region of every patient. In the original analysis: Drawing on CDR3 differences between clinicopathological groups, the researchers built a classifier meant to tell apart patients with distant-metastatic papillary thyroid cancer. To measure repertoire diversity the researchers used the Shannon index, while the Morisita-Horn index served to gauge how similar the tumor and blood repertoires were. The public reads were reanalyzed by TCRdb: fastp trimming at Q25, MiXCR alignment, in-frame beta chains only. TCRdb, not the original authors, processed these V and J calls. For this sample there are about 4,200 clones; around 32% appear just once. 40% to 55% of the sample comes from the top ten. No treatment had been received by any patient before thyroid surgery. Using T-cell receptor beta sequencing, the researchers looked back retrospectively at clinical samples from patients, gathered between about 2012 and 2019.

The sequencing sample was made of adjacent normal tissue. In this chain, TRBV28 is recombined with TRBJ2-1; the D gene may be TRBD1 or TRBD2, since each aligns over 5 bases. The clonotype comes from a male donor with papillary thyroid cancer or a benign thyroid nodule (not recorded which). Some clones in this sample may be carry-over from other donors' samples. Here is the DNA: TGTGCCAGCAGGTACGGGACCCTTAATGAGCAGTTCTTC. The translation is CASRYGTLNEQFF. With all but the CDR3 taken from the reference TRBV28 and TRBJ2-1 genes, the full variable domain is: DVKVTQSSRYLVKRTGEKVFLECVQDMDHENMFWYRQDPGLGLRLIYFSYDVKMKEKGDIPEGYSVSREKKERFSLILESASTNQTSMYLCASRYGTLNEQFFGPGTRLTVL.